This T cell receptor beta chain is from a study of vaccination effects on CD4 cells after COVID-19. Overall study results and limits: The study had few convalescent patients and no early post-infection timepoints. Substantial clonal contraction characterized both infection- and vaccine-induced clones late after vaccination.

Only in-frame clones appear in the TCRdb table, and some are missing; sequencing was by immunoSEQ multiplex PCR. The table lists approximately 68,000 clones, more than 60% of them singletons. CDR1 and CDR2 from the germline V gene are WNHNN and SYGVQD (reference sequence). The CDR3 loop spans 14 amino acids. V was shortened by 5 bases and J by 5 bases, with 15 bases between the two germline ends. Antigen-specific CD4+ T cells were expanded (with viral peptide pools) by the ViraFEST assay ahead of sequencing. When ten to eleven days of culture had elapsed, CD4+ T cells were isolated. Absence of prior SARS-CoV-2 infection characterized the vaccine recipients, who showed negative nucleocapsid antibodies. Cultures got half-medium changes with IL-2 on days 3 and 7. For this clone: Its antigen remains unidentified.

The TCR sequence derives from a human donor who received a COVID-19 vaccine. The sequencing used CD4+ T cells from PBMCs cultured with SARS-CoV-2 spike peptides, collected before COVID-19 vaccination. The J gene is TRBJ2-5, the V gene TRBV10-1, with a possible D match to TRBD2 (7 bases). The chain's CDR3 is CASSRGATGETQYF. CDR3 sequence (DNA): TGCGCCAGCAGTCGGGGGGCGACGGGGGAGACCCAGTACTTC.